What follows are 18 T cell receptor beta chains derived from one specimen sequenced in a study of cytomegalovirus exposure and HLA in healthy donors. The PCR used 60 Vbeta and 13 Jbeta primers. Clones were read by immunoSEQ multiplex PCR, and TCRdb kept only the in-frame ones, dropping some. The sample shows more than 200,000 clones, about 83% of them seen only once. Sequenced: PBMCs. Receptors originate from a human donor in good health.

The chain carries TRBV5-1 and TRBJ1-4, with 7 bases identical to TRBD1. V shed 4 bases and J 7 bases; nucleotides not matched to a gene: 13. CDR3 length equals 16 residues. Germline V lookup: CDR1 SGHRS, CDR2 YFSETQ. Here the CDR3 DNA reads TGCGCCAGCAGCCTTGGCCTCCAGGGGGGAGGTGAAAAACTGTTTTTT. This sequence encodes CASSLGLQGGGEKLFF.

The V and J genes are TRBV30 and TRBJ1-2; 9 bases are a match to TRBD1. V gave up 5 bases and J gave up 7 bases; unmatched junction bases: 5. The CDR3 is 12 amino acids. Looked up from germline, CDR1 is GTSNPN and CDR2 is SVGIG (reference sequence). The CDR3 region is CAWATGGFGYTF. The CDR3 bases are TGTGCCTGGGCGACAGGGGGGTTTGGCTACACCTTC.

This clone was observed a single time. This rearrangement joins TRBV4-1 to TRBJ1-5; 10 positions agree with TRBD1. This CDR3 has 15 amino acids. Germline V gene lookup returns CDR1 MGHRA and CDR2 YSYEKL. With 4 bases clipped from V and 6 bases from J, the junction kept 6 bases outside the gene matches. The CDR3 region has the DNA TGCGCCAGCAGCCGACAGGGGGCTTCAAGTCAGCCCCAGCATTTT. The encoded protein is CASSRQGASSQPQHF.

This clone occurred a few times. The rearrangement links TRBV6-5 to TRBJ1-1, with D hard to call. V lost 7 bases and J lost 7, with 16 bases in between. This CDR3 spans 13 amino acids. CDR1 and CDR2 from the germline V gene are MNHEY and SVGAGI. The CDR3 sequence is CASNSIRMDEAFF. Written as DNA, the CDR3 is TGTGCCAGCAATTCCATCAGGATGGATGAAGCTTTCTTT.

The chain has TRBV6-5 and TRBJ2-1; possible D gene TRBD2, 5 bases. Trimming removed 0 bases at V and 4 bases at J, with 7 bases between. The CDR3 is 14 amino acids. The V gene's germline CDR1 is MNHEY and CDR2 SVGAGI. The CDR3 loop reads CASSYSTTYNEQFF. Here the CDR3 DNA reads TGTGCCAGCAGTTACTCGACTACTTACAATGAGCAGTTCTTC.

The gene calls are TRBV7-8 and TRBJ2-3; D is uncertain. The length of the CDR3 is 16 residues. Germline V lookup: CDR1 SGHVS, CDR2 FQNEAQ. V shed 6 bases and J shed 0 bases, with 16 bases lying between them. The CDR3 bases are TGTGCCAGCAGAGCCCTTGGCGGAGAAAGCACAGATACGCAGTATTTT. It translates to CASRALGGESTDTQYF.

This clone occurred once. The V and J genes are TRBV2 and TRBJ2-2; 8 bases line up with TRBD1. Germline V gene data show CDR1 as SNHLY and CDR2 as FYNNEI. The CDR3 runs to 15 residues. With V trimmed by 4 bases and J by 1 base, 2 bases remained unmatched. As DNA, the CDR3 is TGTGCCAGCAGTGTCGGACAGGGGAACACCGGGGAGCTGTTTTTT. Its translation is CASSVGQGNTGELFF.

The chain is built from TRBV2 and TRBJ1-5; 7 bases fit TRBD1. This CDR3 region has 14 residues. V lost 6 bases, J lost 3 bases, and 5 bases stayed unmatched. Germline values: CDR1 SNHLY, CDR2 FYNNEI. The CDR3 here is CASSEQGTNQPQHF. CDR3 coding DNA: TGTGCCAGCAGCGAACAGGGGACCAATCAGCCCCAGCATTTT.

This clone was observed once. The V and J genes are TRBV5-1 and TRBJ2-7; weak D call: TRBD1 (6 bases). This CDR3 is built from 13 residues. Trimming stripped 4 bases from V and 1 base from J, with 9 bases between. The germline V gene has CDR1 SGHRS and CDR2 YFSETQ. The CDR3 loop reads CASSRTESYEQYF. CDR3 coding DNA: TGCGCCAGCAGCCGGACAGAATCCTACGAGCAGTACTTC.

The rearrangement links TRBV21-1 to TRBJ2-7; the tabulated D call, TRBD2, remains unverified against the DNA. TRBV21-1 is noted as a pseudogene. The CDR3 is made up of 18 amino acids. CDR3 DNA sequence: TGTGCCAGCAGCATATTTCCTAGCGGGCCTTCGGACTCCTACGAGCAGTACTTC. Translated: CASSIFPSGPSDSYEQYF.

The chain carries TRBV7-9 and TRBJ2-7, with 7 bases aligning to TRBD2. V gave up 5 bases and J gave up 3 bases; unmatched junction bases: 10. The CDR3 extends over 15 amino acids. The V gene's germline CDR1 is SEHNR and CDR2 FQNEAQ (reference sequence). The CDR3 nucleotides are TGTGCCAGCAGCCCGAGTAATCTAGCGGACTACGAGCAGTACTTC. Translating gives CASSPSNLADYEQYF.

The rearrangement joins TRBV6-5 to TRBJ1-6; a weak D match, TRBD1 (6 bases). V lost 2 bases to trimming and J lost 2 bases, with 10 bases between them. CDR1 is MNHEY, CDR2 SVGAGI, per germline. The CDR3 extends over 16 amino acids. The CDR3 loop is CASSYDRITYNSPLHF. The CDR3 bases are TGTGCCAGCAGTTACGACAGGATTACCTATAATTCACCCCTCCACTTT.

The chain is built from TRBV19 and TRBJ1-5, with 8 nucleotides matching TRBD1. This CDR3 spans 14 amino acids. Germline CDR1 LNHDA, CDR2 SQIVND (reference sequence). Losses at the gene ends were 5 bases for V and 7 bases for J; bases not matched to a gene: 7. The CDR3 sequence is CASSLTGTGQPQHF. The CDR3, as DNA: TGTGCCAGTAGTTTAACCGGGACAGGCCAGCCCCAGCATTTT.

The V gene is TRBV4-2, the J gene TRBJ2-3; D is unresolved. CDR3 size: 13 residues. Per germline, CDR1 LGHNA and CDR2 YNFKEQ. V was clipped by 1 base and J by 2 bases, with 4 bases between them. The CDR3 coding sequence is TGTGCCAGCAGCCAAGGAGCCACAGATACGCAGTATTTT. Protein product: CASSQGATDTQYF.

This clone was detected once. The same CDR3 also results from other DNA sequences found in this sample. This chain joins TRBV30 and TRBJ2-7; 8 nucleotides agree with TRBD2. Germline values: CDR1 GTSNPN, CDR2 SVGIG (reference sequence). The junction had 16 bases not matched to a gene; V was cut back by 2 bases and J by 1 base. The CDR3 has 18 residues. CDR3 coding DNA: TGTGCCTGGAGTCCAATCCCTGGGAATAGCGGGACGTCCTACGAGCAGTACTTC. It is translated as CAWSPIPGNSGTSYEQYF.

This chain joins TRBV27 and TRBJ1-2, with 10 nucleotides matching TRBD1. Germline trimming cut 6 bases from V and 8 bases from J; bases unmatched to any gene: 12. This CDR3 is built from 15 residues. Germline V CDR1 and CDR2: MNHEY, SMNVEV (reference sequence). The CDR3 here is CASSYTGQGLWGYTF. The CDR3 DNA follows: TGTGCCAGCAGCTATACGGGACAGGGGCTATGGGGCTACACCTTC.

This clone was found once. The chain couples TRBV11-2 to TRBJ2-5; D is perhaps TRBD1 (6 bases). Germline lookup yields CDR1 SGHAT and CDR2 FQNNGV. This CDR3 is built from 14 residues. V gave up 4 bases and J gave up 3 bases, with 12 bases separating them. This chain's CDR3 is CASSSQGREETQYF. The CDR3 DNA reads TGTGCCAGCAGCTCACAGGGCCGGGAAGAGACCCAGTACTTC.

Regarding this clone: One end of the junction fails to match germline, which may point to a read error. V is TRBV7-7 and J is TRBJ1-5, with D unresolved. Per the germline V gene, CDR1 is SSHAT and CDR2 is FNYEAQ (reference sequence). The CDR3 length is 14 residues. CDR3 region: CASSFFLGSQPQHF. The CDR3 bases are TGTGCTAGCAGCTTTTTTCTAGGGAGTCAGCCCCAGCATTTT.